One and the same sample provided the 10 T cell receptor beta chains below, sequenced in a study of blood T cell repertoires in COVID-19. Profiled with immunoSEQ multiplex PCR; TCRdb holds only in-frame clones, not every one. The table records roughly 110,000 clones, roughly 85% of them present only once. The sequenced material came from peripheral blood. The receptors shown here come from a man aged 35 to 55 with acute or convalescent COVID-19.

A few counts support this clone. The chain employs TRBV6-5 and TRBJ1-6; the D is unclear. There are 14 residues in the CDR3. V shed 8 bases and J shed 0 bases, with 8 bases lying between them. CDR1 is MNHEY and CDR2 is SVGAGI in the germline V gene. CDR3 residues: CASGWSSYNSPLHF. The CDR3 DNA sequence: TGTGCCAGCGGATGGAGCTCCTATAATTCACCCCTCCACTTT.

The chain carries TRBV6-5 and TRBJ2-2, with D tentatively TRBD1 (5 bases). CDR3 length equals 15 residues. Germline lookup yields CDR1 MNHEY and CDR2 SVGAGI. Deletions cut 0 bases from V and 1 base from J, with 6 bases between. CDR3: CASSYSTENTGELFF. CDR3 bases: TGTGCCAGCAGTTACTCGACAGAGAACACCGGGGAGCTGTTTTTT.

The rearrangement joins TRBV19 to TRBJ1-3; D might be TRBD1 (6 bases). The CDR3 is 13 amino acids. The germline V and J ends were trimmed by 5 bases and 8 bases, with 13 bases remaining between them. Looked up from germline, CDR1 is LNHDA and CDR2 is SQIVND (reference sequence). CDR3 residues: CASSPPDRHTIYF. The CDR3 region has the DNA TGTGCCAGTAGTCCTCCGGACAGACACACCATATATTTT.

The genes are TRBV5-4 and TRBJ1-2; 9 bases are a match to TRBD1. Unmatched junction bases numbered 10, after V lost 3 bases and J lost 4 bases. The CDR3 consists of 16 residues. Germline loops: CDR1 SGHNT, CDR2 YYREEE (reference sequence). In nucleotides, the CDR3 is TGTGCCAGCAGCTCACGGGACAGGGAACTTGCCTATGGCTACACCTTC. It yields the protein CASSSRDRELAYGYTF.

This clone showed up just once. V is TRBV7-2 and J is TRBJ2-3, with 11 positions matching TRBD2. There are 14 residues in the CDR3. With V trimmed by 8 bases and J by 1 base, 2 bases remained unmatched. Germline lookup yields CDR1 SGHTA and CDR2 FQGNSA. The CDR3 region has the DNA TGTGCCAGCCAACTAGCGGGGGGCACAGATACGCAGTATTTT. Its translation is CASQLAGGTDTQYF.

The chain combines TRBV7-2 with TRBJ2-5; D may be TRBD2 (6 bases). The germline V and J ends were trimmed by 1 base and 5 bases, with 14 bases remaining between them. Germline CDR1 SGHTA, CDR2 FQGNSA. The CDR3 totals 15 residues. CDR3 sequence reads: CASSLVAVRGETQYF. CDR3 DNA: TGTGCCAGCAGCTTAGTAGCGGTCCGGGGGGAGACCCAGTACTTC.

The chain uses TRBV30 and TRBJ2-2; 8 positions agree with TRBD1. Unmatched junction bases numbered 6, after V lost 1 base and J lost 5 bases. This CDR3 is 15 amino acids long. The germline V gene has CDR1 GTSNPN and CDR2 SVGIG (reference sequence). The CDR3 DNA reads as TGTGCCTGGAGTGAGGGCAGGGGGCGAACCGGGGAGCTGTTTTTT. This encodes CAWSEGRGRTGELFF.

This sequence joins TRBV12-3 or TRBV12-4 and TRBJ2-1; D might be TRBD2 (6 bases). This CDR3 is built from 13 residues. Trimming left V 11 bases short and J 6 bases short, with 17 bases between. CDR3: CAAGLGGRNEQFF. The CDR3 region has the DNA TGTGCCGCAGGGTTGGGGGGACGCAATGAGCAGTTCTTC.

This clone was seen more than once but under ten times. V usage is TRBV3-1 (or the pseudogene TRBV3-2) and J usage is TRBJ1-6; 9 nucleotides align to TRBD1. The germline gives CDR1 LGHDT, CDR2 YNNKEL (reference sequence). The CDR3 consists of 15 residues. The V segment lost 5 bases and the J segment 8 bases; nucleotides outside the gene matches: 7. The CDR3 region has the DNA TGTGCCAGCAGCGGCGGGGGGACAGGGCATTCACCCCTCCACTTT. This translates into CASSGGGTGHSPLHF.

This chain links TRBV7-8 with TRBJ2-4; 8 nucleotides align to TRBD1. V lost 5 bases, J lost 6 bases, and 6 bases stayed unmatched. CDR3 length: 14 amino acids. The germline V gene has CDR1 SGHVS and CDR2 FQNEAQ. For the CDR3, the DNA is TGTGCCAGCAGCCGAGGACAGGGCCCAAACATTCAGTACTTC. Protein product: CASSRGQGPNIQYF.